This TCR beta chain originates from a study of T cells in Graves' hyperthyroidism and ophthalmopathy. This clonotype was seen repeatedly, ten times or more. This CDR3 is built from 15 residues. Per germline, CDR1 GTSNPN and CDR2 SVGIG (reference sequence). The junction had 6 bases not matched to a gene; V was cut back by 3 bases and J by 4 bases. The hyperthyroidism was newly diagnosed and had lasted under 2 months; the patients were aged 18 to 65. Extraction of PBMCs used roughly 9.3 ml of fresh peripheral blood. TCR beta CDR3 regions were amplified from RNA transcripts. The TCR CDR3 first-round RT-PCR relied on the HTBI primer set. TCRdb independently ran MiXCR on the multiplex PCR reads; one entry per CDR3 protein. Of about 500,000 distinct CDR3 sequences listed, 13% to 15% are singletons.

This TCR derives from a woman under 30 with Graves' hyperthyroidism. V and J are TRBV30 and TRBJ2-1, with TRBD2 matching over 10 bases. Material: blood. The CDR3 coding sequence is TGTGCCTGGAGACCGACTAGCGGGCTTTACAATGAGCAGTTCTTC. It encodes CAWRPTSGLYNEQFF. Full variable domain (outside the CDR3, taken from reference TRBV30 and TRBJ2-1): SQTIHQWPATLVQPVGSPLSLECTVEGTSNPNLYWYRQAAGRGLQLLFYSVGIGQISSEVPQNLSASRPQDRQFILSSKKLLLSDSGFYLCAWRPTSGLYNEQFFGPGTRLTVL.